The 18 T cell receptor beta chains presented below share a single source sample, sequenced in a study of technical replicates of blood from a few donors. Method: immunoSEQ multiplex PCR; TCRdb's copy keeps in-frame clones and lacks some. The sample contains roughly 79,000 clones, nearly 97% of which appear only once. Sequencing input: T cells isolated from PBMCs. The receptors shown here come from a human donor in good health.

For the CDR3, the DNA is TGTGCTAGTGGTTTGGTACTATTTCCTACCTATCCTAGCACAGATACGCAGTATTTT. Translated, it gives CASGLVLFPTYPSTDTQYF. The V gene is TRBV12-5, the J gene TRBJ2-3; no firm D call. This CDR3 has 19 residues. The V gene's germline CDR1 is LGHNT and CDR2 FRNRAP. V gave up 0 bases and J gave up 0 bases, with 19 bases separating them.

This sequence joins TRBV5-6 and TRBJ2-1; 9 bases align to TRBD1. CDR3 length: 15 residues. The V gene's germline CDR1 is SGHDT and CDR2 YYEEEE. J gave up 9 bases and V 6 bases, and 13 bases lay outside the gene matches. CDR3 sequence: CASTWGDREFGEQFF. The CDR3 DNA is TGTGCCAGCACCTGGGGGGACAGGGAATTTGGTGAGCAGTTCTTC.

CDR3 nucleotide sequence: TGTGCCAGCAGCAATTCCGGGACTAGCTCCTACAATGAGCAGTTCTTC. Protein: CASSNSGTSSYNEQFF. The chain recombines TRBV7-9 with TRBJ2-1; 8 bases align to TRBD2. The V gene end was trimmed by 5 bases and the J gene end by 0 bases; junction bases not matched to a gene: 6. The CDR3 spans 16 residues. The V gene's germline CDR1 is SEHNR and CDR2 FQNEAQ (reference sequence). Based on the CDR3 plus reference TRBV7-9 and TRBJ2-1, the full variable domain is DTGVSQNPRHKITKRGQNVTFRCDPISEHNRLYWYRQTLGQGPEFLTYFQNEAQLEKSRLLSDRFSAERPKGSFSTLEIQRTEQGDSAMYLCASSNSGTSSYNEQFFGPGTRLTVL.

This chain connects TRBV13 to TRBJ2-1, with 10 bases that match TRBD2. Germline CDR1 and CDR2: PRHDT and FYEKMQ (reference sequence). The CDR3 is made up of 15 amino acids. V dropped 5 bases and J dropped 4; count of bases not matched to a gene: 5. The chain's CDR3 is CASSASGRGYNEQFF. Here the CDR3 DNA reads TGTGCCAGCAGCGCTAGCGGGAGAGGGTACAATGAGCAGTTCTTC.

The chain recombines TRBV6-1 with TRBJ2-2, with TRBD1 matching over 10 bases. CDR3 length: 15 residues. The V segment lost 0 bases and the J segment 7 bases; nucleotides outside the gene matches: 2. Per the germline V gene, CDR1 is MNHNS and CDR2 is SASEGT. DNA of the CDR3: TGTGCCAGCAGTGAAGCATGGACAGGGGGCGGGGAGCTGTTTTTT. Translation gives CASSEAWTGGGELFF.

The rearrangement uses TRBV4-1 and TRBJ2-7, with TRBD2 matching over 12 bases. Germline-derived CDR1 and CDR2 are MGHRA and YSYEKL. V lost 3 bases to trimming and J lost 6 bases; unmatched junction nucleotides: 6. The CDR3 sequence is 15 residues long. The CDR3 nucleotides read TGCGCCAGCAGCCAGCAGCTAGCGGGAGGGTCCGAGCAGTACTTC. It specifies CASSQQLAGGSEQYF.

This clone was found once. The V call is TRBV30, the J call TRBJ1-5; no clear D. The CDR3 is made up of 12 amino acids. The ends were cut back, 3 bases at V and 3 bases at J, with 6 bases in the middle. Germline V lookup: CDR1 GTSNPN, CDR2 SVGIG (reference sequence). CDR3 nucleotides: TGTGCCTGGAGCTATAACAATCAGCCCCAGCATTTT. It translates to CAWSYNNQPQHF. Looking up the rest from reference TRBV30 and TRBJ1-5 gives the full variable domain: SQTIHQWPATLVQPVGSPLSLECTVEGTSNPNLYWYRQAAGRGLQLLFYSVGIGQISSEVPQNLSASRPQDRQFILSSKKLLLSDSGFYLCAWSYNNQPQHFGDGTRLSIL.

This chain connects TRBV5-6 to TRBJ2-7; D is uncertain. Deletions cut 4 bases from V and 0 bases from J, with 14 bases between. The CDR3 is 15 amino acids. In germline, CDR1 is SGHDT, CDR2 YYEEEE. CDR3 in amino acids: CASSPGRMLSYEQYF. DNA of the CDR3: TGTGCCAGCAGCCCGGGTAGGATGCTCTCCTACGAGCAGTACTTC.

The chain uses TRBV4-1 and TRBJ2-7, with TRBD2 identical over 12 bases. Germline V gene sequence: CDR1 MGHRA, CDR2 YSYEKL. The V gene end was trimmed by 6 bases and the J gene end by 5 bases; junction bases not matched to a gene: 2. The CDR3 contains 13 residues. CDR3 in DNA: TGCGCCAGCAGAGGACTAGCGGGACACGAGCAGTACTTC. This encodes CASRGLAGHEQYF.

This clone showed up just once. V usage is TRBV6-1 and J usage is TRBJ2-1; 14 bases agree with TRBD2. Per germline, CDR1 MNHNS and CDR2 SASEGT. This CDR3 spans 15 amino acids. V was clipped by 4 bases and J by 7 bases; unmatched bases: 3. The CDR3 DNA sequence: TGTGCCAGCAGTGGACTAGCGGGAGGGTTGAATGAGCAGTTCTTC. Translated: CASSGLAGGLNEQFF.

The rearrangement joins TRBV30 to TRBJ1-4; unclear D gene. Germline V lookup: CDR1 GTSNPN, CDR2 SVGIG (reference sequence). The length of the CDR3 is 13 residues. V was pared by 3 bases and J by 8 bases, with 13 bases between. The DNA of the CDR3 is TGTGCCTGGAGATTGGGGAGTTTGGAAAAACTGTTTTTT. Amino acids: CAWRLGSLEKLFF.

The chain links TRBV7-2 to TRBJ2-3; no clear D gene. CDR1 is SGHTA and CDR2 is FQGNSA in the germline V gene. The CDR3 has 13 amino acids. V lost 8 bases and J 3 bases, leaving 12 bases between the germline ends. This chain's CDR3 is CASGEVGTDTQYF. CDR3 bases: TGTGCCAGCGGAGAAGTTGGGACAGATACGCAGTATTTT.

The V gene is TRBV4-1, the J gene TRBJ2-2; 9 nucleotides align to TRBD1. Germline CDR1 and CDR2: MGHRA and YSYEKL. The junction had 7 bases not matched to a gene; V was cut back by 5 bases and J by 3 bases. This CDR3 region has 16 residues. In DNA, the CDR3 is TGCGCCAGCAGCGGACGACAGGGGGTTGACACCGGGGAGCTGTTTTTT. This sequence encodes CASSGRQGVDTGELFF.

The chain is built from TRBV5-8 and TRBJ2-7; D is unclear. Germline CDR1 is SGHTS and CDR2 is YDEGEE. The CDR3 is 11 amino acids. With 4 bases removed from V and 3 bases from J, the gap between germline ends came to 5 bases. CDR3 sequence: CASSPYYEQYF. In DNA form, the CDR3 reads TGTGCCAGCAGCCCTTACTACGAGCAGTACTTC.

This chain uses TRBV14 with TRBJ1-1; D is ambiguous. Trimming took 3 bases from V and 2 from J, leaving 4 bases between them. The germline V gene has CDR1 SGHDN and CDR2 FVKESK. This CDR3 spans 12 amino acids. CDR3 nucleotide sequence: TGTGCCAGCAGCCAGGGCAACACTGAAGCTTTCTTT. Translated: CASSQGNTEAFF.

In its sample, this clone was seen a few times. The chain carries TRBV9 and TRBJ1-1; weak D call: TRBD1 (6 bases). CDR3 size: 14 residues. The V gene's germline CDR1 is SGDLS and CDR2 YYNGEE. V was clipped by 0 bases and J by 2 bases, with 8 bases between them. The DNA for the CDR3 is TGTGCCAGCAGCGTAGTAGGGGGTAACACTGAAGCTTTCTTT. This sequence encodes CASSVVGGNTEAFF. Drawing the rest from reference TRBV9 and TRBJ1-1, the complete variable domain is DSGVTQTPKHLITATGQRVTLRCSPRSGDLSVYWYQQSLDQGLQFLIQYYNGEERAKGNILERFSAQQFPDLHSELNLSSLELGDSALYFCASSVVGGNTEAFFGQGTRLTVV.

The V gene is TRBV5-4, the J gene TRBJ2-3; the D is unclear. CDR1 is SGHNT, CDR2 YYREEE, per germline (reference sequence). Trimming cost V 0 bases and J 3 bases, with 5 bases left between them. The CDR3 has 13 residues. The CDR3, as DNA: TGTGCCAGCAGCTTGGGTCGTACAGATACGCAGTATTTT. Translation gives CASSLGRTDTQYF.

This sequence joins TRBV30 and TRBJ2-1; 7 nucleotides match TRBD2. Germline V gene sequence: CDR1 GTSNPN, CDR2 SVGIG (reference sequence). The CDR3 loop spans 15 amino acids. V shed 2 bases, J shed 2 bases, and the junction held 6 bases outside the gene matches. CDR3 in amino acids: CAWSKERGAYNEQFF. The CDR3 DNA reads TGTGCCTGGAGTAAAGAGCGGGGAGCCTACAATGAGCAGTTCTTC.